The rows below give T cell receptor beta chains drawn from one sample of a study of cytomegalovirus exposure and HLA in healthy donors. The method was immunoSEQ multiplex PCR; TCRdb's version includes in-frame clones alone and lacks a portion of them. This table holds 120,000 to 150,000 clones, around three fifths found once. The sequencing sample was made of PBMCs. The receptors come from a male donor in good health and CMV-seronegative. CDR3s include the opening cysteine and the closing phenylalanine or tryptophan. The D gene is left open where the match is weak. The listing skips clone size in some rows; elsewhere it reads once, few, many or a size class.

TRBV7-2	TRBJ1-2	TRBD1	14	few	CASSLWDRGAGYTF	TGTGCCAGCAGCTTATGGGACAGGGGTGCTGGCTACACCTTC
TRBV6-1	TRBJ1-6	.	14	.	CASSGRVPNSPLHF	TGTGCCAGCAGTGGTCGTGTTCCCAATTCACCCCTCCACTTT
TRBV4-3	TRBJ2-7	TRBD2	15	few	CASSPNWGGSYEQYF	TGCGCCAGCAGCCCCAATTGGGGGGGCTCCTACGAGCAGTACTTC
TRBV7-3	TRBJ1-1	TRBD1	16	.	CASRLTGTAPHTEAFF	TGTGCCAGCAGGCTCACCGGGACAGCTCCTCACACTGAAGCTTTCTTT
TRBV18	TRBJ2-5	.	12	.	CASSVVEETQYF	TGTGCCAGCTCTGTCGTAGAAGAGACCCAGTACTTC
TRBV19	TRBJ1-5	.	15	few	CASSIYSPSNQPQHF	TGTGCCAGTAGTATTTACAGTCCTAGCAATCAGCCCCAGCATTTT
TRBV9	TRBJ2-7	TRBD2	14	.	CASTARLAGDEQYF	TGTGCCAGCACCGCACGACTAGCGGGGGACGAGCAGTACTTC
TRBV29-1	TRBJ1-4	.	15	.	CSAKAGKSTNEKLFF	TGCAGCGCGAAGGCAGGGAAATCAACTAATGAAAAACTGTTTTTT
TRBV4-1	TRBJ1-4	TRBD1	15	.	CASSLRTGDNEKLFF	TGCGCCAGCAGTCTACGGACAGGGGATAATGAAAAACTGTTTTTT
TRBV29-1	TRBJ1-5	.	17	once	CSVERAAGSSSNQPQHF	TGCAGCGTTGAAAGGGCCGCGGGCAGTTCTAGCAATCAGCCCCAGCATTTT
TRBV9	TRBJ1-4	.	14	.	CASSSGTYGEKLFF	TGTGCCAGCAGCTCCGGGACTTACGGGGAAAAACTGTTTTTT
TRBV11-2	TRBJ1-2	TRBD1	14	.	CASSASQGTGGYTF	TGTGCCAGCAGCGCATCACAGGGGACTGGTGGCTACACCTTC
TRBV4-3	TRBJ2-1	.	17	few	CASSTEGRRVLDNEQFF	TGCGCCAGCAGCACGGAGGGGCGACGGGTACTGGACAATGAGCAGTTCTTC
TRBV7-9	TRBJ2-5	TRBD1	14	.	CASTLTGGLETQYF	TGTGCCAGCACCCTCACAGGGGGCCTGGAGACCCAGTACTTC
TRBV27	TRBJ1-3	.	15	.	CASSLRPMGGNTIYF	TGTGCCAGCAGTTTAAGGCCAATGGGCGGAAACACCATATATTTT
TRBV7-3	TRBJ1-2	TRBD1	13	.	CASSTTGGLGYTF	TGTGCCAGCAGCACGACAGGGGGCCTCGGCTACACCTTC
TRBV4-2	TRBJ1-2	.	18	once	CASSQETNRVGVVYGYTF	TGTGCCAGCAGCCAAGAAACGAACAGGGTTGGAGTAGTCTATGGCTACACCTTC
TRBV13	TRBJ2-5	TRBD2	17	.	CASSSRGAGGPEETQYF	TGTGCCAGCAGCTCCAGGGGAGCGGGGGGGCCGGAAGAGACCCAGTACTTC
TRBV11-2	TRBJ2-7	.	16	.	CASSLEGTWGGLEQYF	TGTGCCAGCAGCTTAGAAGGAACGTGGGGGGGCCTCGAGCAGTACTTC
TRBV21-1	TRBJ2-2	.	19	.	CASSLLGVGQLRDPGELFF	TGTGCCAGCAGCCTCCTTGGGGTAGGACAGTTGAGGGACCCCGGGGAGCTGTTTTTT
TRBV27	TRBJ1-2	.	19	.	CASSPLPVGRRIGNYGYTF	TGTGCCAGCAGCCCACTCCCCGTGGGGAGGCGAATTGGTAACTATGGCTACACCTTC
TRBV7-6	TRBJ2-7	.	14	.	CASSVGLGAYEQYF	TGTGCCAGCAGCGTGGGACTGGGAGCCTACGAGCAGTACTTC
TRBV4-2	TRBJ1-4	.	15	.	CASSQDSGFNEKLFF	TGTGCCAGCAGCCAAGATTCGGGGTTCAATGAAAAACTGTTTTTT
TRBV7-2	TRBJ1-4	.	14	.	CASSLSRGNEKLFF	TGTGCCAGCAGCTTAAGCCGCGGTAATGAAAAACTGTTTTTT
TRBV11-2	TRBJ1-2	TRBD1	14	.	CASSPFDRGNGYTF	TGTGCCAGCAGCCCTTTCGACAGGGGGAATGGCTACACCTTC
TRBV6-1	TRBJ1-1	.	13	few	CASTPRKNTEAFF	TGTGCCAGCACCCCCCGTAAGAACACTGAAGCTTTCTTT
TRBV5-1	TRBJ1-5	TRBD1	17	.	CASSLVGQVLSNQPQHF	TGCGCCAGCAGCTTGGTTGGACAGGTCCTTAGCAATCAGCCCCAGCATTTT
TRBV5-4	TRBJ1-1	.	14	.	CASSLVQGGTEAFF	TGTGCCAGCAGCTTGGTACAGGGTGGTACTGAAGCTTTCTTT
TRBV18	TRBJ2-7	TRBD1	16	.	CASSPRGTGGSHEQYF	TGTGCCAGCTCACCACGGGGGACAGGGGGCTCGCACGAGCAGTACTTC
TRBV6-5	TRBJ1-5	.	15	.	CASSYTQYSNQPQHF	TGTGCCAGCAGTTACACTCAATATAGCAATCAGCCCCAGCATTTT
TRBV28	TRBJ1-6	.	15	.	CASNSRSSYNSPLHF	TGTGCCAGCAATTCTAGGAGCTCCTATAATTCACCCCTCCACTTT
TRBV30	TRBJ1-1	.	13	.	CAWSFGGITEAFF	TGTGCCTGGAGTTTTGGGGGGATCACTGAAGCTTTCTTT
TRBV14	TRBJ2-1	.	14	.	CASSRGSSYNEQFF	TGTGCCAGCAGCCGAGGTAGCTCCTACAATGAGCAGTTCTTC
TRBV18	TRBJ1-4	.	14	.	CASSPGQANEKLFF	TGTGCCAGCTCACCGGGGCAGGCTAATGAAAAACTGTTTTTT
TRBV9	TRBJ2-2	.	17	.	CASSPTRDIFQTGELFF	TGTGCCAGCAGCCCCACCCGGGACATATTTCAGACCGGGGAGCTGTTTTTT
TRBV6-1	TRBJ1-2	.	14	.	CASSEWHQQSGYTF	TGTGCCAGCAGTGAATGGCACCAACAGAGTGGCTACACCTTC
TRBV30	TRBJ1-1	.	14	.	CAWSGSGPYSEAFF	TGTGCCTGGAGTGGAAGCGGACCTTACTCAGAAGCTTTCTTT
TRBV6-5	TRBJ1-1	TRBD1	16	few	CASSYSPGQGRTEAFF	TGTGCCAGCAGTTACTCGCCGGGACAGGGTCGGACTGAAGCTTTCTTT
TRBV6-5	TRBJ1-2	.	13	.	CASRHGGNYGYTF	TGTGCCAGCAGACACGGCGGGAACTATGGCTACACCTTC
TRBV28	TRBJ2-5	.	13	few	CASSLNRDQTQYF	TGTGCCAGCAGTTTAAACAGGGACCAGACCCAGTACTTC
TRBV21-1	TRBJ1-1	.	13	.	CAGSKGTGPEAFF	TGTGCCGGTTCCAAGGGGACAGGGCCTGAAGCTTTCTTT
TRBV2	TRBJ2-5	.	14	.	CASILMGGKETQYF	TGTGCCAGCATCCTGATGGGGGGAAAAGAGACCCAGTACTTC
TRBV27	TRBJ2-7	TRBD1	15	once	CASSRRTGGKDEQYF	TGTGCCAGCAGTCGACGGACAGGGGGGAAGGACGAGCAGTACTTC
TRBV19	TRBJ2-3	TRBD2	15	once	CASRIIAGGLDTQYF	TGTGCCAGTAGGATCATAGCGGGGGGGCTGGATACGCAGTATTTT
TRBV7-2	TRBJ2-2	.	12	.	CASSYLTGELFF	TGTGCCAGCAGCTACCTAACCGGGGAGCTGTTTTTT
TRBV19	TRBJ2-1	.	14	.	CASSISGRGNEQFF	TGTGCCAGTAGTATATCGGGCAGGGGAAATGAGCAGTTCTTC
TRBV5-6	TRBJ1-5	TRBD1	15	few	CASSRDRGSYQPQHF	TGTGCCAGCAGTCGGGACAGGGGGTCGTATCAGCCCCAGCATTTT
TRBV6-5	TRBJ1-5	TRBD1	14	once	CASSTGQPNQPQHF	TGTGCCAGCAGCACGGGACAGCCCAATCAGCCCCAGCATTTT
TRBV5-8	TRBJ2-7	.	13	.	CASSFPGIYEQYF	TGTGCCAGCAGCTTCCCGGGGATCTACGAGCAGTACTTC
TRBV4-2	TRBJ2-1	.	17	.	CASLGPAAGASYNEQFF	TGTGCCAGCTTAGGCCCCGCCGCGGGGGCATCCTACAATGAGCAGTTCTTC
TRBV6-5	TRBJ1-5	TRBD1	13	.	CASSSDRDQPQHF	TGCGCCAGCAGCTCGGACAGGGATCAGCCCCAGCATTTT
TRBV20-1	TRBJ2-1	.	11	.	CSAAGGGEQFF	TGCAGTGCAGCAGGGGGAGGTGAGCAGTTCTTC
TRBV19	TRBJ2-1	.	15	.	CASSHEVSSYNEQFF	TGTGCCAGTAGCCACGAAGTGAGCTCCTACAATGAGCAGTTCTTC